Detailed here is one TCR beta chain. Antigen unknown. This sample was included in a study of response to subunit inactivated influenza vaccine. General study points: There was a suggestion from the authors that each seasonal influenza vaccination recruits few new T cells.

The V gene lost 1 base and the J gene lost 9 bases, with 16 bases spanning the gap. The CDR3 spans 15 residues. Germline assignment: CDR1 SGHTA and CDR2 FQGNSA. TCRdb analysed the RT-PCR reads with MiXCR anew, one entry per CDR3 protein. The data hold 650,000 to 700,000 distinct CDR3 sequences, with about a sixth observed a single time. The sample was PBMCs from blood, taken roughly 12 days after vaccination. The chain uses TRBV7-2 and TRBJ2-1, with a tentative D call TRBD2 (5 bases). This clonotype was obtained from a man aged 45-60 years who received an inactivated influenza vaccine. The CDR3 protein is CASSLEGTRIVEQFF. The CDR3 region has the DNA TGTGCCAGCAGCTTAGAGGGAACTAGAATAGTTGAGCAGTTCTTC.